This T cell receptor (beta chain) was identified in a study of naive and memory T cell subsets. The study's findings and limits: In naive cells, over 95% of TCR sequences were seen only once. Between naive and memory subsets, TCR abundance power law exponents differed.

This clonotype has a count of ten or more. As yet, its antigen is unknown. The CDR3 contains 14 residues. Trimming removed 5 bases at V and 0 bases at J, with 8 bases between. Per germline, CDR1 MDHEN and CDR2 SYDVKM. CD4+ T cell IFNgamma after overnight CMV lysate exposure gave donor CMV status. Both TRBC1 and TRBC2 were covered by a beta constant-region primer of two equimolar oligonucleotides. Four rounds of PCR amplified the ligated cDNA using nested alpha and beta constant-region primers plus SP2. In TCRdb, the UMI-ligation and nested PCR reads were re-called with MiXCR into one record per CDR3 protein. The sample gives approximately 85,000 distinct CDR3 sequences, about 7% of which show up once; over 1.5% is in the top ten.

The rearrangement joins TRBV28 to TRBJ1-3; the D is unclear. This TCR came from a human donor in good health. The sample consisted of central memory CD4+ T cells from blood. Here the CDR3 DNA reads TGTGCCAGCAGTGCGGGGAACTCTGGAAACACCATATATTTT. This translates into CASSAGNSGNTIYF.